This T cell receptor (beta chain) was identified during a study of cytomegalovirus exposure and HLA in healthy donors. Study-wide points: A missense DCLRE1C variant was associated with V- and J-gene trimming of TCR beta chains in a later analysis, and an independent cohort replicated the association. Apparent HLA restriction characterized most CMV-associated TCR beta chains in a later analysis.

A multiplex PCR was run with 60 Vbeta primers and 13 Jbeta primers. Clones were read by immunoSEQ multiplex PCR, and TCRdb kept only the in-frame ones, dropping some. The sample comprises around 94,000 clones, roughly three fifths of which are singletons, and 4.8% rests with the top ten. The germline V gene encodes CDR1 MNHEY and CDR2 SVGAGI. CDR3 size: 14 residues. V shed 6 bases and J shed 7 bases, with 15 bases lying between them. As concerns this clone: Its antigen remains unidentified.

The sample consisted of PBMCs. The V call is TRBV6-5, the J call TRBJ1-4, with D unclear. This clonotype was obtained from a human donor in good health. CDR3 loop: CASRGPGESEKLFF. In DNA form, the CDR3 reads TGTGCCAGCAGGGGCCCGGGAGAGTCTGAAAAACTGTTTTTT.